This entry lists 9 T cell receptor beta chains sequenced from one sample in a study of identifying expanded T cells in peripheral blood. Clones were read by immunoSEQ multiplex PCR, and TCRdb kept only the in-frame ones, dropping some. The sample includes around 90,000 clones, around 88% of them seen just once. What was sequenced was blood. The receptor set was obtained from a person aged 18 to 69 in good health.

The chain carries TRBV2 and TRBJ2-7; 9 nucleotides align to TRBD2. CDR3 length: 14 amino acids. Germline assignment: CDR1 SNHLY and CDR2 FYNNEI. Trimming took 6 bases from V and 6 from J; bases not matched to a gene: 9. CDR3 amino acids: CASSGGREVSEQYF. The CDR3 DNA follows: TGTGCCAGCAGCGGCGGGAGGGAAGTATCCGAGCAGTACTTC.

The chain uses TRBV18 and TRBJ1-6; the D is unclear. The germline V gene has CDR1 KGHSH and CDR2 LQKENI. V was clipped by 6 bases and J by 8 bases, with 11 bases between them. This CDR3 has 13 residues. The CDR3 DNA sequence: TGTGCCAGCTCCCCATCAGCGGATTCACCCCTCCACTTT. Translated, it gives CASSPSADSPLHF.

This clone was recorded only once. The chain combines TRBV2 with TRBJ2-7; no reliable D call. The V gene lost 0 bases and the J gene lost 3 bases, with 12 bases spanning the gap. This CDR3 has 15 amino acids. Germline CDR1 reads SNHLY; CDR2 reads FYNNEI. As DNA, the CDR3 is TGTGCCAGCAGTGAAGCGCCCGGGTCAAACTACGAGCAGTACTTC. Translating gives CASSEAPGSNYEQYF. The complete variable domain, with remaining parts taken from reference TRBV2 and TRBJ2-7, reads EPEVTQTPSHQVTQMGQEVILRCVPISNHLYFYWYRQILGQKVEFLVSFYNNEISEKSEIFDDQFSVERPDGSNFTLKIRSTKLEDSAMYFCASSEAPGSNYEQYFGPGTRLTVT.

The gene calls are TRBV19 and TRBJ2-1, with 8 bases aligning to TRBD1. V dropped 2 bases and J dropped 6; count of bases not matched to a gene: 12. From germline, CDR1 is LNHDA and CDR2 SQIVND (reference sequence). The CDR3 runs to 17 residues. The CDR3 sequence is CASSITQQGGPGNEQFF. In DNA, the CDR3 is TGTGCCAGTAGTATAACCCAACAGGGGGGACCGGGCAATGAGCAGTTCTTC.

This clone was detected once. The chain carries TRBV10-3 and TRBJ2-2; 7 bases line up with TRBD2. V was clipped by 4 bases and J by 0 bases; unmatched bases: 5. Germline loops: CDR1 ENHRY, CDR2 SYGVKD. This CDR3 comprises 16 residues. CDR3 residues: CAISGFGGSNTGELFF. In nucleotides, the CDR3 is TGTGCCATCAGTGGGTTCGGGGGGTCGAACACCGGGGAGCTGTTTTTT.

A few counts support this clone. The V call is TRBV30, the J call TRBJ1-3, with D hard to call. The V and J ends lost 2 bases and 4 bases respectively, with 12 bases between them. The length of the CDR3 is 14 residues. The germline CDR1 and CDR2 sequences are GTSNPN and SVGIG (reference sequence). The CDR3 DNA reads as TGTGCCTGGAGTAGGAGCGCGTCCGGAAACACCATATATTTT. Protein product: CAWSRSASGNTIYF.

The gene calls are TRBV28 and TRBJ2-2; D is unresolved. V lost 0 bases and J lost 1, with 6 bases in between. Germline V gene data show CDR1 as MDHEN and CDR2 as SYDVKM. The CDR3 totals 15 residues. The CDR3 region is CASSLWTGNTGELFF. CDR3 DNA sequence: TGTGCCAGCAGTTTATGGACGGGGAACACCGGGGAGCTGTTTTTT.

The chain links TRBV29-1 to TRBJ2-5, with TRBD2 matching 9 bases. The germline V gene has CDR1 SQVTM and CDR2 ANQGSEA. The CDR3 is made up of 13 amino acids. V was pared by 8 bases and J by 4 bases, with 8 bases of the junction left unmatched. The CDR3 protein is CSRASGNGETQYF. CDR3 in DNA: TGCAGCAGGGCTAGCGGGAACGGAGAGACCCAGTACTTC. The full variable domain, in which reference TRBV29-1 and TRBJ2-5 provide the parts outside the CDR3, is SAVISQKPSRDICQRGTSLTIQCQVDSQVTMMFWYRQQPGQSLTLIATANQGSEATYESGFVIDKFPISRPNLTFSTLTVSNMSPEDSSIYLCSRASGNGETQYFGPGTRLLVL.

The chain is built from TRBV7-2 and TRBJ1-5, with TRBD1 matching over 12 bases. V gave up 3 bases and J gave up 5 bases; unmatched junction bases: 2. The germline V gene has CDR1 SGHTA and CDR2 FQGNSA. There are 15 residues in the CDR3. The CDR3: CASSLGTGGHQPQHF. In DNA form, the CDR3 reads TGTGCCAGCAGCTTGGGGACAGGGGGCCATCAGCCCCAGCATTTT. The entire variable domain, with the rest obtained from reference TRBV7-2 and TRBJ1-5, is as follows: GAGVSQSPSNKVTEKGKDVELRCDPISGHTALYWYRQSLGQGLEFLIYFQGNSAPDKSGLPSDRFSAERTGGSVSTLTIQRTQQEDSAVYLCASSLGTGGHQPQHFGDGTRLSIL.